The rows below give T cell receptor beta chains drawn from one sample of a study of OX40 agonist ivuxolimab in advanced cancers. Measured with immunoSEQ multiplex PCR; TCRdb has only the in-frame clones, and not every one. The profile shows roughly 140,000 clones, 90% to 95% of them singletons. Specimen: CD4+ or CD8+ T cells sorted from blood, collected in a trial of the OX40 agonist ivuxolimab. Receptors were obtained from an adult with an advanced solid tumor such as melanoma, head and neck, liver or kidney cancer. Each CDR3 is given with its conserved first and last residue. A D gene is named only where the DNA matches it firmly. A row's size may be missing; if present it is once, few, many or a size class.

. TRBJ1-1 14 TRBV10-3 TRBD1 TGTGCCATCAGCCAAGGACAGGGGAACACTGAAGCTTTCTTT CAISQGQGNTEAFF
. TRBJ2-2 16 TRBV5-1 TRBD1 TGCGCCAGCAGTTCTCAGGGGGCGAGAAACACCGGGGAGCTGTTTTTT CASSSQGARNTGELFF
once TRBJ1-2 15 TRBV7-2 . TGTGCCAGCAGCTCGCGGGGAGCTCCTAACTATGGCTACACCTTC CASSSRGAPNYGYTF
. TRBJ2-1 14 TRBV14 TRBD1 TGTGCCACCGCCTTCGGGACAGGGGACAATGAGCAGTTCTTC CATAFGTGDNEQFF
. TRBJ1-2 15 TRBV5-6 TRBD1 TGTGCCAGCAACCTCCGGGACAGGGTCAACTATGGCTACACCTTC CASNLRDRVNYGYTF
once TRBJ1-1 15 TRBV6-5 . TGTGCCAGCAGCCTCCGGGTGGGCATGAACACTGAAGCTTTCTTT CASSLRVGMNTEAFF
. TRBJ2-7 17 TRBV5-4 TRBD2 TGTGCCAGCAGCTTGAATACGGGGACTAGCGGAACCTACGAGCAGTACTTC CASSLNTGTSGTYEQYF
. TRBJ2-7 13 TRBV5-6 . TGTGCCAGCAGACGGGGAGTCTCCTACGAGCAGTACTTC CASRRGVSYEQYF
. TRBJ2-1 15 TRBV7-6 TRBD2 TGTGCCAGCAGCAAGACTAGCGGGGGGGTGAATGAGCAGTTCTTC CASSKTSGGVNEQFF
. TRBJ2-7 16 TRBV6-6 . TGTGCCAGCAGTTACGCGGGATTAGCGCTTACCTACGAGCAGTACTTC CASSYAGLALTYEQYF
. TRBJ2-7 15 TRBV7-2 TRBD2 TGTGCCAGCAGCTTACTAGCGGGGGGGCTCTACGAGCAGTACTTC CASSLLAGGLYEQYF
. TRBJ1-3 14 TRBV6-5 . TGTGCCAGCTGGGCGTGGGGAAATGGAAACACCATATATTTT CASWAWGNGNTIYF
. TRBJ1-2 13 TRBV5-6 . TGTGCCAGCAGCTTGAGACAGTACTATGGCTACACCTTC CASSLRQYYGYTF
. TRBJ1-6 12 TRBV19 . TGTGCCAGTAGTATACTTGGTTCACCCCTCCACTTT CASSILGSPLHF
. TRBJ1-1 16 TRBV19 . TGTGCCAGTAGTATCCCCCTCGGGGGGCTCACGACTGAAGCTTTCTTT CASSIPLGGLTTEAFF
. TRBJ2-5 15 TRBV6-4 TRBD2 TGTGCCAGCAGTGACCCCCCTAGCGGCCGGGAGACCCAGTACTTC CASSDPPSGRETQYF